This record looks at one T cell receptor (beta chain) sequence and its context. Its matching antigen is unknown. The data derive from a study of cytomegalovirus exposure and HLA in healthy donors. The germline V gene has CDR1 LNHDA and CDR2 SQIVND (reference sequence). The CDR3 is 16 residues long. V was clipped by 6 bases and J by 1 base; unmatched bases: 7. Despite likely unrecorded immune exposures, the donors were nominally healthy at the time of sampling. Study findings and constraints: Later analysis demonstrated an association between a missense DCLRE1C variant and TCR beta V- and J-gene trimming. Among the CMV-associated chains, a few were confirmed in vitro as specific for CMV antigens.

PCR involved 60 Vbeta and 13 Jbeta primers. Generated by immunoSEQ multiplex PCR, the TCRdb table keeps only in-frame clones and is missing some. The sample contains 97,000 or so clones, 63% of which appear only once. The sequence derives from a human donor in good health. The chain recombines TRBV19 with TRBJ2-3, with TRBD2 matching over 10 bases. The specimen was PBMCs. Here the CDR3 DNA reads TGTGCCAGTAGGCCTAGACTAGCGGGTGGCACAGATACGCAGTATTTT. It encodes CASRPRLAGGTDTQYF.